The 25 T cell receptor beta chains listed next were all sequenced from one sample in a study of cytomegalovirus exposure and HLA in healthy donors (dated by TCRdb to about 2017). The library was produced with the immunoSEQ multiplex PCR assay. The multiplex PCR relied on a mix of 60 forward primers for TCR Vbeta segments and 13 reverse primers for TCR Jbeta segments. In its TCRdb copy, this immuneACCESS table keeps in-frame sequences only and misses some clones. Where compared with another copy, unresolved V genes explain less than half of these, and the others have no known cause. The sample profile shows around 170,000 clones; around 77% of them were found once. Roughly 1.5% of the sample lies in the top ten. Sequencing was performed on PBMCs. These receptors originate from a man aged 35 to 55 in good health and CMV-seronegative.

The V and J genes are TRBV14 and TRBJ2-7; no clear D. The CDR3 contains 13 residues. The ends were cut back, 0 bases at V and 3 bases at J, with 6 bases in the middle. Germline V CDR1 and CDR2: SGHDN, FVKESK. DNA for the CDR3: TGTGCCAGCAGCCAAGAGAGTAGCTACGAGCAGTACGTC. It specifies CASSQESSYEQYV.

The V call is TRBV5-4, the J call TRBJ1-4; 7 bases line up with TRBD1. The CDR3 is 14 residues long. Trimming removed 3 bases from V and 4 bases from J; junction bases left unmatched: 3. Looked up from germline, CDR1 is SGHNT and CDR2 is YYREEE (reference sequence). Here the CDR3 reads CASSSGGFNEKLFF. CDR3 DNA sequence: TGTGCCAGCAGCTCAGGGGGATTTAATGAAAAACTGTTTTTT. The entire variable domain, with the rest obtained from reference TRBV5-4 and TRBJ1-4, is as follows: ETGVTQSPTHLIKTRGQQVTLRCSSQSGHNTVSWYQQALGQGPQFIFQYYREEENGRGNFPPRFSGLQFPNYSSELNVNALELDDSALYLCASSSGGFNEKLFFGSGTQLSVL.

As concerns this clone: The sample holds other DNA sequences that translate to the same CDR3. This chain uses TRBV5-1 with TRBJ2-7; 9 nucleotides line up with TRBD2. Germline CDR1 reads SGHRS; CDR2 reads YFSETQ. Trimming cost V 0 bases and J 6 bases; bases outside gene matches: 13. This CDR3 has 17 amino acids. In DNA form, the CDR3 reads TGCGCCAGCAGCTTGGCGCCCTTAGCGGGAGATTTTTTCGAGCAGTACGTC. Translated: CASSLAPLAGDFFEQYV.

The chain uses TRBV5-6 and TRBJ2-3, with D uncertain. Germline V CDR1 and CDR2: SGHDT, YYEEEE. The CDR3 is made up of 12 amino acids. The ends were cut back, 0 bases at V and 4 bases at J, with 3 bases in the middle. Here the CDR3 reads CASSLAADTQYF. As DNA, the CDR3 is TGTGCCAGCAGCTTGGCGGCAGATACGCAGTATTTT. Based on the CDR3 plus reference TRBV5-6 and TRBJ2-3, the full variable domain is DAGVTQSPTHLIKTRGQQVTLRCSPKSGHDTVSWYQQALGQGPQFIFQYYEEEERQRGNFPDRFSGHQFPNYSSELNVNALLLGDSALYLCASSLAADTQYFGPGTRLTVL.

V gene TRBV7-7 combines with J gene TRBJ1-2; 8 nucleotides line up with TRBD1. Unmatched junction bases numbered 5, after V lost 3 bases and J lost 2 bases. This CDR3 has 15 residues. Germline CDR1 reads SSHAT; CDR2 reads FNYEAQ (reference sequence). The CDR3 is CASSFQGAENYGYTF. The CDR3, as DNA: TGTGCCAGCAGCTTTCAGGGGGCAGAAAACTATGGCTACACCTTC.

This clone has more than one count but fewer than ten. The V gene is TRBV4-1, the J gene TRBJ2-7; TRBD2 might be the D (5 bases). Germline loops: CDR1 MGHRA, CDR2 YSYEKL. The V and J ends lost 6 bases and 0 bases respectively, with 15 bases between them. The CDR3 is made up of 15 amino acids. The CDR3 nucleotides read TGCGCCAGCAGGAGGCTAGCTCAGAGCTCCTACGAGCAGTACTTC. Amino acid sequence: CASRRLAQSSYEQYF.

CDR3 coding DNA: TGCGCCAGCAGCCAAGCGGGACAGGGAAACACTGAAGCTTTCTTT. Residues: CASSQAGQGNTEAFF. The chain is built from TRBV4-1 and TRBJ1-1, with TRBD1 matching over 9 bases. The V gene's germline CDR1 is MGHRA and CDR2 YSYEKL. The J segment lost 2 bases and the V segment lost 1 base, leaving 2 bases of the junction unmatched. This CDR3 has 15 residues.

The rearrangement uses TRBV11-3 and TRBJ1-1; D uncertain. The CDR3 contains 13 residues. From germline, CDR1 is SGHNT and CDR2 YENEEA. The ends were cut back, 5 bases at V and 9 bases at J, with 16 bases in the middle. Written as DNA, the CDR3 is TGTGCCAGCAGCCCCAATCCCTCACAAAAAGCTTTCTTT. This translates into CASSPNPSQKAFF.

The V and J genes are TRBV6-5 and TRBJ1-2; TRBD1 might be the D (6 bases). The germline V gene encodes CDR1 MNHEY and CDR2 SVGAGI. This CDR3 has 14 amino acids. V lost 6 bases, J lost 5 bases, and 16 bases lay in between. The chain's CDR3 is CASSLTGTTYGYTF. The CDR3 DNA follows: TGTGCCAGCAGCCTTACCGGGACAACATATGGCTACACCTTC.

This chain joins TRBV7-3 and TRBJ1-1; TRBD1 might be the D (6 bases). Trimming took 5 bases from V and 4 from J, leaving 11 bases between them. The CDR3 runs to 13 residues. CDR1 and CDR2 (germline): SGHTA, FQGTGA. Written as DNA, the CDR3 is TGTGCCAGCAGCGAGACAGGTTTCACTGAAGCTTTCTTT. Its translation: CASSETGFTEAFF.

V is TRBV7-2 and J is TRBJ2-1, with D unclear. Trimming removed 5 bases at V and 1 base at J, with 9 bases between. Germline assignment: CDR1 SGHTA and CDR2 FQGNSA. The CDR3 has 14 amino acids. DNA for the CDR3: TGTGCCAGCAGCCCAATAGTTTCCTACAATGAGCAGTTCTTC. Protein sequence: CASSPIVSYNEQFF.

The rearrangement uses TRBV27 and TRBJ2-2, with 7 bases fitting TRBD1. CDR3 size: 15 residues. The V gene's germline CDR1 is MNHEY and CDR2 SMNVEV (reference sequence). With 5 bases clipped from V and 6 bases from J, the junction kept 9 bases outside the gene matches. The CDR3 reads CASSILLQGSGELFF. CDR3 bases: TGTGCCAGCAGTATCCTCCTACAGGGGTCCGGGGAGCTGTTTTTT.

The chain combines TRBV28 with TRBJ1-1; 8 nucleotides match TRBD1. The CDR3 totals 14 residues. J lost 8 bases, V lost 3 bases, and 8 bases had no gene match. Germline CDR1 reads MDHEN; CDR2 reads SYDVKM. CDR3 residues: CASSFQGARAEAFF. The DNA of the CDR3 is TGTGCCAGCAGTTTCCAGGGGGCGAGGGCCGAAGCTTTCTTT.

V gene TRBV2 combines with J gene TRBJ1-2; D may be TRBD1 (6 bases). Deletions cut 4 bases from V and 8 bases from J, with 14 bases between. The CDR3 extends over 13 amino acids. From germline, CDR1 is SNHLY and CDR2 FYNNEI. The DNA for the CDR3 is TGTGCCAGCAGTGGAATCCGGACAGAGGGCTACACCTTC. Its translation: CASSGIRTEGYTF.

The rearrangement links TRBV27 to TRBJ2-7; D gene uncertain. Germline V lookup: CDR1 MNHEY, CDR2 SMNVEV (reference sequence). The V end was cut by 3 bases, the J end by 3 bases, with 12 bases between. The CDR3 runs 14 residues. The CDR3 region has the DNA TGTGCCAGCAGTTTCTCGGCAACGGGCTACGAGCAGTACTTC. This translates into CASSFSATGYEQYF.

The chain links TRBV2 to TRBJ1-5, with a tentative D call TRBD1 (6 bases). This CDR3 has 16 amino acids. Germline CDR1 reads SNHLY; CDR2 reads FYNNEI. The ends were cut back, 6 bases at V and 5 bases at J, with 20 bases in the middle. The CDR3 DNA reads TGTGCCAGCAGCCTAACCTTTTCGACAGGCGATCAGCCCCAGCATTTT. Amino acids: CASSLTFSTGDQPQHF.

Turning to this clone: The junction differs from germline at one of its ends, possibly a read error. The chain joins TRBV29-1 to TRBJ1-1; 8 nucleotides line up with TRBD1. The CDR3 extends over 13 amino acids. In germline, CDR1 is SQVTM, CDR2 ANQGSEA. CDR3 protein: CSIDRGMNTEAFF. As DNA, the CDR3 is TGCAGCATTGACAGGGGCATGAACACTGAAGCTTTCTTT.

The genes are TRBV28 and TRBJ2-4; perhaps TRBD2 as D (5 bases). Germline-derived CDR1 and CDR2 are MDHEN and SYDVKM. The CDR3 runs to 17 residues. Trimming removed 2 bases from V and 0 bases from J, with 14 bases in between. CDR3 in DNA: TGTGCCAGCAGTTTAGTAGCGCCAAATCTAGCCAAAAACATTCAGTACTTC. The encoded protein is CASSLVAPNLAKNIQYF.

This chain joins TRBV4-1 and TRBJ2-3, with D maybe TRBD2 (6 bases). This CDR3 is built from 15 residues. The germline V gene encodes CDR1 MGHRA and CDR2 YSYEKL. With 5 bases removed from V and 8 bases from J, the gap between germline ends came to 20 bases. CDR3 region: CASSARAREAGTQYF. DNA for the CDR3: TGCGCCAGCAGCGCCCGAGCGAGGGAAGCGGGTACGCAGTATTTT.

The chain combines TRBV7-6 with TRBJ2-3; 7 bases fit TRBD1. The V and J ends lost 0 bases and 4 bases, in that order; junction bases with no gene match: 7. There are 16 residues in the CDR3. The germline gives CDR1 SGHVS, CDR2 FNYEAQ. CDR3 coding DNA: TGTGCCAGCAGCTTAGCGTCAGGGGGAATCGCAGATACGCAGTATTTT. Protein: CASSLASGGIADTQYF.

The rearrangement links TRBV5-1 to TRBJ2-1, with D possibly being TRBD2 (7 bases). Trimming removed 4 bases at V and 9 bases at J, with 17 bases between. Germline lookup yields CDR1 SGHRS and CDR2 YFSETQ. This CDR3 has 14 amino acids. CDR3 DNA: TGCGCCAGCAGCCTGGGCCCAGGGGAGGGTGAGCAGTTCTTC. Its protein is CASSLGPGEGEQFF.

This clone was counted only a few times. The chain employs TRBV6-1 and TRBJ2-5; D is possibly TRBD2 (5 bases). From germline, CDR1 is MNHNS and CDR2 SASEGT. The germline V and J ends were trimmed by 6 bases and 3 bases, with 5 bases remaining between them. This CDR3 contains 11 residues. For the CDR3, the DNA is TGTGCCAGCAGGGAGGAAGAGACCCAGTACTTC. Protein sequence: CASREEETQYF.

The rearrangement joins TRBV14 to TRBJ2-5; D unresolved. The CDR3 contains 14 residues. Germline V gene data show CDR1 as SGHDN and CDR2 as FVKESK. V was cut by 1 base and J by 5 bases, with 11 bases left in between. The CDR3 nucleotides are TGTGCCAGCAGCCAAGTGGGCCGTTCGGAGACCCAGTACTTC. The encoded protein is CASSQVGRSETQYF.

The chain employs TRBV6-5 and TRBJ2-4; TRBD1 matches 9 bases. V dropped 6 bases and J dropped 5; count of bases not matched to a gene: 5. CDR1 and CDR2 from the germline V gene are MNHEY and SVGAGI. The CDR3 is 14 residues long. CDR3: CASRGTGRQNIQYF. CDR3 in DNA: TGTGCCAGCAGGGGGACAGGGCGGCAAAACATTCAGTACTTC.

The genes are TRBV2 and TRBJ2-1; 10 positions match TRBD2. The CDR3 contains 13 residues. Unmatched junction bases numbered 7, after V lost 8 bases and J lost 9 bases. Germline V CDR1 and CDR2: SNHLY, FYNNEI. The chain's CDR3 is CASWLAGVAEQFF. The CDR3 region has the DNA TGTGCCAGCTGGCTAGCGGGAGTTGCTGAGCAGTTCTTC.